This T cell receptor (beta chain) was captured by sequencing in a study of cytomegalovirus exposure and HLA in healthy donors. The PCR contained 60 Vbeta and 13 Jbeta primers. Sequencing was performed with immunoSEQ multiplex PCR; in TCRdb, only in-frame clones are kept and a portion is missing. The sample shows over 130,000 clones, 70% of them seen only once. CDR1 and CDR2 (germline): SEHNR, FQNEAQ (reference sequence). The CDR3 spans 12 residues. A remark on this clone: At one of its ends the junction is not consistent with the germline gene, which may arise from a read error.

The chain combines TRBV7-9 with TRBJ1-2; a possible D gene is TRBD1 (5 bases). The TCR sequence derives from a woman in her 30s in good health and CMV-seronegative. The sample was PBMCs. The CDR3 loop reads CSSSPGLGGYTF. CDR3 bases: TGTTCCAGCAGTCCAGGGTTGGGTGGCTACACCTTC.